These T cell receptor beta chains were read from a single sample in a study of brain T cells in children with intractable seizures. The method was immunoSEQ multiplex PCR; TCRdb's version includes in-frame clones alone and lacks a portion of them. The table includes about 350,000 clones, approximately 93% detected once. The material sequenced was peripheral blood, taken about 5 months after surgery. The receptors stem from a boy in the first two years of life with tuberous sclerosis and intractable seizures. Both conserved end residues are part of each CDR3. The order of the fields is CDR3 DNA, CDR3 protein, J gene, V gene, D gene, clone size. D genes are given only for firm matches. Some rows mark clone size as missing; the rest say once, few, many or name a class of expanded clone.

CDR3nt: TGTGCCAGCAGTGCCAAGGGACGGATGCGCGAGCAGTACTTC
CDR3aa: CASSAKGRMREQYF
j_gene: TRBJ2-7
v_gene: TRBV21-1
d_gene: -
abundance: -

CDR3nt: TGTGCCAGCAGGAACTCGGGACACCACGAGCAGTACTTC
CDR3aa: CASRNSGHHEQYF
j_gene: TRBJ2-7
v_gene: TRBV7-2
d_gene: -
abundance: once

CDR3nt: TGCAGTGCTAGTCTTAGCCCTACGCAGTATTTT
CDR3aa: CSASLSPTQYF
j_gene: TRBJ2-3
v_gene: TRBV20-1
d_gene: -
abundance: -

CDR3nt: TGTGCCAGCAGCGTAGGCGTAGTAGGGACTGGAGATACGCAGTATTTT
CDR3aa: CASSVGVVGTGDTQYF
j_gene: TRBJ2-3
v_gene: TRBV9
d_gene: -
abundance: -

CDR3nt: TGCGCCAGCGGGACAGGGATCGACACTGAAGCTTTCTTT
CDR3aa: CASGTGIDTEAFF
j_gene: TRBJ1-1
v_gene: TRBV5-1
d_gene: TRBD1
abundance: -

CDR3nt: TGTGCCAGCAGCTTCCGGCCGGGACAGGGGCCGGGAAACACCATATATTTT
CDR3aa: CASSFRPGQGPGNTIYF
j_gene: TRBJ1-3
v_gene: TRBV11-2
d_gene: TRBD1
abundance: -

CDR3nt: TGTGCCAGCAGGTGGGCTGGTGGCTACACCTTC
CDR3aa: CASRWAGGYTF
j_gene: TRBJ1-2
v_gene: TRBV28
d_gene: -
abundance: once

CDR3nt: TGTGCCAGTAGTATAGGGGGACCAGGCATTAGCTCCTACAATGAGCAGTTCTTC
CDR3aa: CASSIGGPGISSYNEQFF
j_gene: TRBJ2-1
v_gene: TRBV19
d_gene: -
abundance: -

CDR3nt: TGTGCCAGCAGTGAGACTAGCGACTACAATGAGCAGTTCTTC
CDR3aa: CASSETSDYNEQFF
j_gene: TRBJ2-1
v_gene: TRBV2
d_gene: TRBD2
abundance: -

CDR3nt: TGCAGTGCTAGTGCAGGGGTTCAGCCCCAGCATTTT
CDR3aa: CSASAGVQPQHF
j_gene: TRBJ1-5
v_gene: TRBV20-1
d_gene: -
abundance: -

CDR3nt: TGCAGCGCCGAGCGGGGGATGAACACTGAAGCTTTCTTT
CDR3aa: CSAERGMNTEAFF
j_gene: TRBJ1-1
v_gene: TRBV29-1
d_gene: -
abundance: -

CDR3nt: TGTGCCAGCAGCTTTAGCATTGTGACTTCAGCCGGGGAGCTGTTTTTT
CDR3aa: CASSFSIVTSAGELFF
j_gene: TRBJ2-2
v_gene: TRBV7-9
d_gene: -
abundance: -

CDR3nt: TGCGCCAGCAGCTTGGAGGCAGGTGGAGTTTACGAGCAGTACTTC
CDR3aa: CASSLEAGGVYEQYF
j_gene: TRBJ2-7
v_gene: TRBV5-1
d_gene: -
abundance: -